A single sample is the source of the 9 T cell receptor beta chains below, sequenced in a study of OX40 agonist ivuxolimab in advanced cancers. The repertoire was sequenced with immunoSEQ multiplex PCR; TCRdb's copy has only in-frame clones and lacks some. The sample shows fewer than 70,000 clones, roughly nine tenths of them seen only once. The material was CD4+ or CD8+ T cells sorted from blood, obtained in a trial of the OX40 agonist ivuxolimab. These receptors were collected from an adult with an advanced solid tumor such as melanoma, head and neck, liver or kidney cancer.

A single count supports this clone. This chain joins TRBV30 and TRBJ2-2; D ambiguous. CDR3 length: 16 amino acids. V gave up 6 bases and J gave up 0 bases, with 17 bases separating them. The germline CDR1 and CDR2 sequences are GTSNPN and SVGIG (reference sequence). The CDR3 coding sequence is TGTGCCTGCCCGGGTGTGGCAGGAGCGAACACCGGGGAGCTGTTTTTT. As protein: CACPGVAGANTGELFF.

The count of this clone is one. The chain uses TRBV30 and TRBJ2-7, with 8 bases fitting TRBD1. With V trimmed by 3 bases and J by 2 bases, 9 bases remained unmatched. The germline gives CDR1 GTSNPN, CDR2 SVGIG (reference sequence). The CDR3 loop spans 15 amino acids. The CDR3 loop reads CAWRATDRDPYEQYF. CDR3 DNA: TGTGCCTGGAGGGCAACGGACAGGGACCCCTACGAGCAGTACTTC.

The V gene is TRBV18, the J gene TRBJ2-7, with 7 bases that match TRBD2. The CDR3 covers 14 residues. Losses at the gene ends were 3 bases for V and 4 bases for J; bases not matched to a gene: 6. CDR1 is KGHSH and CDR2 is LQKENI in the germline V gene. The CDR3 nucleotides read TGTGCCAGCTCACCCCAGCGCGGGGGATACGAGCAGTACTTC. This encodes CASSPQRGGYEQYF. Supplemented by reference TRBV18 and TRBJ2-7, the full variable domain reads NAGVMQNPRHLVRRRGQEARLRCSPMKGHSHVYWYRQLPEEGLKFMVYLQKENIIDESGMPKERFSAEFPKEGPSILRIQQVVRGDSAAYFCASSPQRGGYEQYFGPGTRLTVT.

In DNA, the CDR3 is TGCGCCAGCAGCTTGGGCACGGGGCAGGGAGGCCCCGGGGAGCTGTTTTTT. It translates to CASSLGTGQGGPGELFF. The chain employs TRBV5-1 and TRBJ2-2, with D possibly matching TRBD2 (6 bases). CDR1 is SGHRS and CDR2 is YFSETQ in the germline V gene. Deletions cut 0 bases from V and 6 bases from J, with 18 bases between. CDR3 length: 17 amino acids.

V gene TRBV15 combines with J gene TRBJ2-2, with 7 positions matching TRBD1. Germline values: CDR1 LNHNV, CDR2 YYDKDF (reference sequence). This CDR3 is 16 amino acids long. The junction had 5 bases not matched to a gene; V was cut back by 3 bases and J by 1 base. The DNA for the CDR3 is TGTGCCACCAGCAGCCTTACAGGGGTGAACACCGGGGAGCTGTTTTTT. It specifies CATSSLTGVNTGELFF.

The V and J genes are TRBV6-1 and TRBJ1-1; 7 nucleotides line up with TRBD1. This CDR3 region has 14 residues. With 6 bases clipped from V and 1 base from J, the junction kept 5 bases outside the gene matches. CDR1 is MNHNS and CDR2 is SASEGT in the germline V gene. The CDR3: CASSSGTANTEAFF. As DNA, the CDR3 is TGTGCCAGCAGCTCCGGGACAGCGAACACTGAAGCTTTCTTT.

The chain links TRBV6-1 to TRBJ1-5, with D tentatively TRBD1 (5 bases). The CDR3 spans 12 residues. Trimming cost V 5 bases and J 9 bases, with 11 bases left between them. Germline CDR1 and CDR2: MNHNS and SASEGT. The CDR3 sequence is CASSQTQGPQHF. The CDR3 DNA is TGTGCCAGCAGTCAAACTCAGGGGCCCCAGCATTTT.

The chain employs TRBV5-1 and TRBJ2-3, with 11 bases lining up with TRBD2. Germline V gene lookup returns CDR1 SGHRS and CDR2 YFSETQ. The ends lost 2 bases at V and 1 base at J; junction bases unmatched: 3. CDR3 length: 16 amino acids. The CDR3 sequence is CASSLSGLAGTDTQYF. For the CDR3, the DNA is TGCGCCAGCAGCTTATCGGGACTAGCGGGCACAGATACGCAGTATTTT.

V and J are TRBV19 and TRBJ2-3; D is ambiguous. Per germline, CDR1 LNHDA and CDR2 SQIVND (reference sequence). Between the trimmed V and J ends, which lost 0 bases and 1 base, there was a span of 8 bases. The CDR3 sequence is 15 residues long. DNA for the CDR3: TGTGCCAGTAGTATAGAGGTTGGGGGCACAGATACGCAGTATTTT. It encodes CASSIEVGGTDTQYF.